Below are 13 T cell receptor beta chains sequenced from a single sample in a study of a mutant IDH1 vaccine in newly diagnosed glioma. Using immunoSEQ multiplex PCR, the repertoire was profiled, and TCRdb retains in-frame clones only, with some absent. This sample has about 54,000 clones, with approximately 80% found just once. Stated time point: baseline, week 1 (first vaccination visit). Treatment denoted: pre-vaccination baseline after standard-of-care therapy. The specimen comprised PBMCs, sampled from a glioma patient treated with radiotherapy, temozolomide or both. All receptors come from a man aged 18 to 30 with glioma.

V usage is TRBV19 and J usage is TRBJ1-4; D gene uncertain. CDR3 length: 13 amino acids. CDR1 and CDR2 (germline): LNHDA, SQIVND (reference sequence). The ends were cut back, 3 bases at V and 7 bases at J, with 9 bases in the middle. CDR3: CASSMEGSEKLFF. CDR3 in DNA: TGTGCCAGTAGTATGGAGGGTTCTGAAAAACTGTTTTTT.

This chain uses TRBV6-4 with TRBJ2-3, with no clear D. The CDR3 spans 14 residues. V was shortened by 0 bases and J by 1 base, with 5 bases between the two germline ends. The germline V gene has CDR1 MRHNA and CDR2 SNTAGT. CDR3 in DNA: TGTGCCAGCAGTGACTCGTTTGGCACAGATACGCAGTATTTT. Protein sequence: CASSDSFGTDTQYF.

The rearrangement links TRBV7-8 to TRBJ1-4; D not certain. Trimming pared 3 bases from V and 4 bases from J, leaving 12 bases between. This CDR3 is built from 15 residues. CDR1 and CDR2 from the germline V gene are SGHVS and FQNEAQ. CDR3 DNA: TGTGCCAGCAGCTTGGCTACGGGAATTAATGAAAAACTGTTTTTT. It codes for CASSLATGINEKLFF.

V gene TRBV5-4 combines with J gene TRBJ1-1; D remains unclear. The germline V gene encodes CDR1 SGHNT and CDR2 YYREEE (reference sequence). The V end lost 4 bases, the J end lost 2 bases, and 12 bases lay between the germline ends. The CDR3 spans 14 residues. The CDR3 sequence: CASSPPPPNTEAFF. CDR3 DNA sequence: TGTGCCAGCAGCCCGCCCCCGCCTAACACTGAAGCTTTCTTT. Drawing the rest from reference TRBV5-4 and TRBJ1-1, the complete variable domain is ETGVTQSPTHLIKTRGQQVTLRCSSQSGHNTVSWYQQALGQGPQFIFQYYREEENGRGNFPPRFSGLQFPNYSSELNVNALELDDSALYLCASSPPPPNTEAFFGQGTRLTVV.

DNA for the CDR3: TGTGCCAGCTCACCGACCAGGGGGGGTAACTATGGCTACACCTTC. It translates to CASSPTRGGNYGYTF. V usage is TRBV18 and J usage is TRBJ1-2; 7 bases map to TRBD1. The V and J ends lost 3 bases and 1 base, in that order; junction bases with no gene match: 5. CDR3 length equals 15 residues. Germline V lookup: CDR1 KGHSH, CDR2 LQKENI.

The chain combines TRBV6-5 with TRBJ2-7, with TRBD1 matching 8 bases. From germline, CDR1 is MNHEY and CDR2 SVGAGI. V lost 5 bases and J lost 3; bases outside the gene matches: 6. The CDR3 loop spans 14 amino acids. CDR3 coding DNA: TGTGCCAGCAGTCCCGGGACAGGACTCTACGAGCAGTACTTC. Translation: CASSPGTGLYEQYF.

J is TRBJ2-7 and V is TRBV10-3; possible D gene TRBD1, 6 bases. The CDR3 has 11 amino acids. Germline V CDR1 and CDR2: ENHRY, SYGVKD. Trimming cost V 11 bases and J 9 bases, with 17 bases left between them. CDR3 DNA: TGTGCCTCAGGTCCAGGGGCTGTGCAGTACTTC. Translated, it gives CASGPGAVQYF.

The chain is built from TRBV6-5 and TRBJ1-1; 7 bases match TRBD1. With 0 bases clipped from V and 10 bases from J, the junction kept 8 bases outside the gene matches. The CDR3 has 14 amino acids. Per the germline V gene, CDR1 is MNHEY and CDR2 is SVGAGI. For the CDR3, the DNA is TGTGCCAGCAGTTACTCGAGTCCTCAGGGGGGAGCTTTCTTT. Encoded protein: CASSYSSPQGGAFF.

The chain joins TRBV20-1 to TRBJ1-2, with D unclear. From germline, CDR1 is DFQATT and CDR2 SNEGSKA (reference sequence). The CDR3 is made up of 11 amino acids. V lost 6 bases and J 4 bases, leaving 9 bases between the germline ends. The CDR3 sequence: CSADTTYGYTF. In DNA form, the CDR3 reads TGCAGTGCCGACACGACCTATGGCTACACCTTC.

As concerns this clone: Other DNA sequences from this sample encode an identical CDR3 as well. J is TRBJ1-2 and V is TRBV7-9; perhaps TRBD1 as D (5 bases). CDR1 SEHNR and CDR2 FQNEAQ come from the germline V gene (reference sequence). The CDR3 runs 13 residues. Deletions cut 5 bases from V and 5 bases from J, with 12 bases between. CDR3 sequence: CASSLGTSYGYTF. The CDR3 region has the DNA TGTGCCAGCAGCCTCGGGACCAGTTATGGCTACACCTTC.

The V and J genes are TRBV6-5 and TRBJ1-2; 10 positions match TRBD1. V shed 6 bases and J 4 bases; nucleotides not matched to a gene: 8. Germline CDR1 and CDR2: MNHEY and SVGAGI. The CDR3 sequence is 15 residues long. CDR3 nucleotides: TGTGCCAGCAGCAAACCGGGACAGGGGCTCTATGGCTACACCTTC. Translating it yields CASSKPGQGLYGYTF.

This chain uses TRBV5-5 with TRBJ1-3, with 7 nucleotides matching TRBD1. The CDR3 contains 15 residues. V shed 0 bases, J shed 2 bases, and the junction held 2 bases outside the gene matches. CDR1 and CDR2 from the germline V gene are SGHKS and YYEKEE (reference sequence). CDR3 sequence reads: CASSLDRGTGNTIYF. In DNA form, the CDR3 reads TGTGCCAGCAGCTTGGACAGGGGAACTGGAAACACCATATATTTT.

V usage is TRBV2 and J usage is TRBJ2-3; 9 bases agree with TRBD1. This CDR3 is 14 amino acids long. V was pared by 6 bases and J by 2 bases, with 3 bases of the junction left unmatched. The germline CDR1 and CDR2 sequences are SNHLY and FYNNEI. The CDR3 region is CASSGQGNTDTQYF. The CDR3 region has the DNA TGTGCCAGCAGCGGACAGGGGAACACAGATACGCAGTATTTT. The variable domain in full, completed from reference TRBV2 and TRBJ2-3, reads EPEVTQTPSHQVTQMGQEVILRCVPISNHLYFYWYRQILGQKVEFLVSFYNNEISEKSEIFDDQFSVERPDGSNFTLKIRSTKLEDSAMYFCASSGQGNTDTQYFGPGTRLTVL.